The following is a T cell receptor (beta chain) sequence with its context. Antigen unknown. The entry originates in a study of CD8 T cells in Susac syndrome. Overall study findings and caveats: The study conceded that relatively few individuals underwent its TCR sequencing and HLA analysis.

The CDR3 runs 15 residues. Trimming removed 4 bases from V and 1 base from J; junction bases left unmatched: 7. Germline lookup yields CDR1 LGHNA and CDR2 YSLEER. In blood CD8+ and CD4+ T cells, TCR beta underwent sequencing. The TEMRA cells underwent FACS enrichment, while the CD8+ and CD4+ T cells underwent negative isolation. With random hexamers, roughly 0.5 to 1 ug RNA was reverse transcribed. By means of immunoSEQ multiplex PCR, TCR beta CDR3 spanning 54 Vbeta and 13 Jbeta underwent amplification. One entry per CDR3 protein results from TCRdb running MiXCR on the immunoSEQ multiplex PCR reads. The sample yields 250,000 to 300,000 distinct CDR3 sequences, 85% seen once.

This sequence joins TRBV4-3 and TRBJ2-7; TRBD1 matches at 7 bases. This receptor was identified in a human donor with multiple sclerosis. The sample taken for sequencing was CD8+ T cells from PBMCs. CDR3: CASSLHRDSSYEQYF. CDR3 bases: TGCGCCAGCAGCCTCCACCGGGACAGTTCCTACGAGCAGTACTTC.